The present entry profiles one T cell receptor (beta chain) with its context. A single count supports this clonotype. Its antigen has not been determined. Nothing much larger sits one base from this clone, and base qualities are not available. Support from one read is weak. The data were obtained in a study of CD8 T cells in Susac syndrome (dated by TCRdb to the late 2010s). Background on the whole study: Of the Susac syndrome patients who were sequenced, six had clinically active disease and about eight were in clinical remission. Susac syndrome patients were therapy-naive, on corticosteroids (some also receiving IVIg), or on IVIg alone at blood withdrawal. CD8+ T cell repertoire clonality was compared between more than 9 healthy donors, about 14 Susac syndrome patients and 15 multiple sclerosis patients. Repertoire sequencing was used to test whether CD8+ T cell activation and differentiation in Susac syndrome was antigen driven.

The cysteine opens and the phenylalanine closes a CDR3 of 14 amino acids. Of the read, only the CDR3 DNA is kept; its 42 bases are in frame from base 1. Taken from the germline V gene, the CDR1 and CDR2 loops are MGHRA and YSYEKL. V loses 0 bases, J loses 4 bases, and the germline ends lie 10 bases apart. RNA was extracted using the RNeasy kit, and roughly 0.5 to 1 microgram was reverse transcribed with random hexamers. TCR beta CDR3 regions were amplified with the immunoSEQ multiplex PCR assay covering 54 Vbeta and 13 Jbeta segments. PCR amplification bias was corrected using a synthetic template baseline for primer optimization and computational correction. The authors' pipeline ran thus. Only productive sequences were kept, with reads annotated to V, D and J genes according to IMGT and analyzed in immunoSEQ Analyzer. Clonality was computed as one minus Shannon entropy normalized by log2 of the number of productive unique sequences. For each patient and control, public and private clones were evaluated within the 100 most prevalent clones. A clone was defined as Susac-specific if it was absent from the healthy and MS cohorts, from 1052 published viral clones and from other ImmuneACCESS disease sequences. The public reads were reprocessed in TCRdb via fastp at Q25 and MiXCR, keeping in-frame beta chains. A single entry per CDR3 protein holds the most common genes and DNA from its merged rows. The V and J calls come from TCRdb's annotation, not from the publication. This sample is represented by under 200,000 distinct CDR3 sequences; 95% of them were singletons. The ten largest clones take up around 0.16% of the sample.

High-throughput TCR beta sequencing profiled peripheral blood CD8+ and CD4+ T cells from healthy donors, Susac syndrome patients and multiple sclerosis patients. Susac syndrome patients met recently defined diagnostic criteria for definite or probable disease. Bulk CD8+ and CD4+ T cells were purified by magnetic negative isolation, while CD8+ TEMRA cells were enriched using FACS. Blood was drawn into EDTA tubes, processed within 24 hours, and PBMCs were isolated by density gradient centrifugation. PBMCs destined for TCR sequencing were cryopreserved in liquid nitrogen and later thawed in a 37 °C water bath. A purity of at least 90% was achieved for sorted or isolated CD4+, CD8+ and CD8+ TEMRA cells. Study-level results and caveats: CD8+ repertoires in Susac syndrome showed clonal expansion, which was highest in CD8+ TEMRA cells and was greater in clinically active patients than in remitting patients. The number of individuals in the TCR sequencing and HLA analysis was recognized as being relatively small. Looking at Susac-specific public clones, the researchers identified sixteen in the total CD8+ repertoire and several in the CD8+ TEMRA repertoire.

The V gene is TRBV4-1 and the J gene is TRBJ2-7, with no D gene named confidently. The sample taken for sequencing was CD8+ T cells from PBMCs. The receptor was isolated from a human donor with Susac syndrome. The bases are TGCGCCAGCAGCCAAGATACTTGGTCGTACGAGCAGTACTTC. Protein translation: CASSQDTWSYEQYF.